One T cell receptor (beta chain) is described in this entry. Original methodology: Estimated nucleated cell counts came from reference gene primer amplification. Profiling relied on immunoSEQ multiplex PCR, and the TCRdb table lists in-frame clones only, not all of them. The V and J calls and the clone size are those of that table, but D and trimming were determined from the DNA. The repertoire includes some 130,000 clones, about nine tenths of them detected once, and approximately 10% sits in the top ten. The CDR3 sequence is 14 residues long. Germline V gene data show CDR1 as MNHEY and CDR2 as SVGAGI. V lost 9 bases and J lost 4; bases outside the gene matches: 3. The sample originates from a study of blood T cell repertoires in COVID-19. For the study at large: Italy, Spain and the United States were the sources of the convalescent and acute COVID-19 samples. T cells, B-cell-depleted T cells, or PBMCs supplied cDNA or gDNA.

The sample was peripheral blood. This chain joins TRBV6-5 and TRBJ2-2, with TRBD2 matching over 12 bases. This TCR came from a man aged 45 to 65 with acute or convalescent COVID-19. CDR3 amino acids: CASRTSGVTGELFF. The CDR3 nucleotides are TGTGCCAGTCGGACTAGCGGGGTCACCGGGGAGCTGTTTTTT.